A single sample gave rise to the 5 T cell receptor beta chains below, sequenced in a study of T cells in Graves' hyperthyroidism and ophthalmopathy (dated by TCRdb to between 2018 and 2020). The library was generated by multiplex PCR. TCRdb names Illumina HiSeq 2000 as the instrument used. The TCR beta CDR3 regions were amplified from RNA transcripts. A first-round RT-PCR of the TCR CDR3 used the HTBI primer set with the Qiagen OneStep RT-PCR kit. The public reads were reanalyzed by TCRdb: fastp trimming at Q25, MiXCR alignment, in-frame beta chains only. Each entry is one CDR3 protein sequence, shown with its most common DNA and genes. The sample data list around 720,000 distinct CDR3 sequences, and under 45% of these were observed just once. The ten biggest clones cover about a third of the sample. The source material was blood. The source of these receptors is a woman aged 40 to 50 with Graves' hyperthyroidism.

Remarks on this clonotype: A single base separates this from a much larger clone, so it may be a read error. This sequence joins TRBV7-8 and TRBJ2-5, with D unclear. The CDR3 covers 11 residues. Germline V CDR1 and CDR2: SGHVS, FQNEAQ. DNA for the CDR3: TGTGCCAGCAGCTTCGCCAGGACCAGGAGATTC. This codes for CASSFARTRRF.

This clonotype was seen a handful of times. The V gene is TRBV9, the J gene TRBJ2-7; the D gene could be TRBD1 or TRBD2 (5 bases each). V was trimmed by 2 bases and J by 0 bases, leaving 9 bases between them. Germline CDR1 reads SGDLS; CDR2 reads YYNGEE. The CDR3 loop spans 14 amino acids. The CDR3 loop reads CASSVWGSSYEQYF. The CDR3, as DNA: TGTGCCAGCAGCGTTTGGGGGAGCTCCTACGAGCAGTACTTC.

This chain uses TRBV6-1 with TRBJ2-2; 9 nucleotides agree with TRBD1. After removal of 7 bases from V and 6 bases from J, the junction contained 6 bases not matched to a gene. Looked up from germline, CDR1 is MNHNS and CDR2 is SASEGT. The CDR3 has 14 residues. The CDR3 nucleotides read TGTGCCAGCATGGGACAGGGAGGCCCCGGGGAGCTGTTTTTT. It encodes CASMGQGGPGELFF.

A note on this clonotype: One junction end does not reproduce the germline sequence, and a read error may be involved. The V call is TRBV20-1, the J call TRBJ2-5; D remains ambiguous. The CDR3 is 13 amino acids. Germline values: CDR1 DFQATT, CDR2 SNEGSKA (reference sequence). This CDR3 reads CSATADPTSPAFF. The CDR3 region has the DNA TGCAGTGCTACGGCGGACCCCACGTCTCCCGCCTTCTTC.

The chain is built from TRBV6-1 and TRBJ2-2; D unresolved. CDR3 length: 13 amino acids. The V end lost 6 bases, the J end lost 4 bases, and 9 bases lay between the germline ends. The V gene's germline CDR1 is MNHNS and CDR2 SASEGT. The CDR3 sequence is CASRAVSTGELFF. Here the CDR3 DNA reads TGTGCCAGCAGGGCGGTGAGCACCGGGGAGCTGTTTTTT.